This T cell receptor (beta chain) was recorded in a study of CD8 T cells in Susac syndrome. The CDR3 consists of 13 residues. V was shortened by 3 bases and J by 5 bases, with 8 bases between the two germline ends. CDR1 MNHEY and CDR2 SMNVEV come from the germline V gene (reference sequence). Sequencing of TCR beta was undertaken in CD8+ and CD4+ T cells derived from blood. TEMRA cells were FACS-enriched, while CD8+ and CD4+ T cells were negatively isolated. Reverse transcription used roughly 0.5 to 1 ug RNA and random hexamers. TCRdb passed the immunoSEQ multiplex PCR reads through MiXCR, listing each CDR3 protein once. The table shows 130,000 to 150,000 distinct CDR3 sequences, with approximately 95% occurring only once.

V gene TRBV27 combines with J gene TRBJ1-5; no definite D call. The sequence was obtained from a human donor in good health. Sequencing used CD8+ T cells from PBMCs. The CDR3 DNA is TGTGCCAGCAGTTTTTTCCGCGATCAGCCCCAGCATTTT. As protein: CASSFFRDQPQHF.